Shown below are 8 T cell receptor beta chains from a single sample sequenced in a study of post-analysis software for immune sequencing data. Every TCR beta cDNA library bore unique molecular identifiers. TCRdb re-analysed the PCR reads in MiXCR, keeping a single row per CDR3 protein. The sample shows around 770,000 distinct CDR3 sequences, around 42% of them seen only once. Overall study findings and caveats: Controls had lower frequencies than patients of roughly five TRBV segments, which included TRBV5-6, TRBV5-1 and TRBV20-1.

These receptors have no identified antigens. What was sequenced was blood. These receptors were taken from a girl between 5 and 17 years old with multiple sclerosis.

This clonotype turned up a few times. The chain couples TRBV5-1 to TRBJ1-5; tentatively, D is TRBD1 (6 bases). The CDR3 sequence is 13 residues long. V was clipped by 5 bases and J by 5 bases, with 11 bases between them. The V gene's germline CDR1 is SGHRS and CDR2 YFSETQ. The chain's CDR3 is CASSRGADQPQHF. The CDR3 nucleotides are TGCGCCAGCAGTCGGGGGGCCGATCAGCCCCAGCATTTT. Combining the CDR3 with reference TRBV5-1 and TRBJ1-5 gives the whole variable domain KAGVTQTPRYLIKTRGQQVTLSCSPISGHRSVSWYQQTPGQGLQFLFEYFSETQRNKGNFPGRFSGRQFSNSRSEMNVSTLELGDSALYLCASSRGADQPQHFGDGTRLSIL.

The chain employs TRBV6-1 and TRBJ1-6; no clear D. CDR3 length equals 14 residues. The V gene's germline CDR1 is MNHNS and CDR2 SASEGT. V lost 2 bases, J lost 8 bases, and 10 bases lay in between. DNA for the CDR3: TGTGCCAGCAGTGAAACAGCGCCTGATTCACCCCTCCACTTT. It codes for CASSETAPDSPLHF.

This clonotype was picked up a small number of times. This chain connects TRBV7-2 to TRBJ2-1, with 9 bases fitting TRBD2. Germline V gene sequence: CDR1 SGHTA, CDR2 FQGNSA. CDR3 size: 15 residues. V was clipped by 5 bases and J by 12 bases; unmatched bases: 14. CDR3 amino acids: CASSPGGTSLSTQFF. CDR3 in DNA: TGTGCCAGCAGCCCAGGGGGGACTAGCCTTAGTACGCAGTTCTTC.

The rearrangement uses TRBV3-1 and TRBJ2-1, with TRBD2 matching 9 bases. The CDR3 contains 17 residues. CDR1 is LGHDT, CDR2 YNNKEL, per germline (reference sequence). V was pared by 4 bases and J by 7 bases, with 14 bases of the junction left unmatched. For the CDR3, the DNA is TGTGCCAGCAGCCGGCGGGAGGGCCGGGTTATAGGGAATGAGCAGTTCTTC. Protein: CASSRREGRVIGNEQFF.

The chain employs TRBV29-1 and TRBJ1-1; a possible D gene is TRBD1 (5 bases). The CDR3 sequence is 14 residues long. Trimming took off 2 bases at V and 2 bases at J, with 12 bases between the two ends. The germline CDR1 and CDR2 sequences are SQVTM and ANQGSEA. The CDR3 here is CSVEFTGSNTEAFF. The CDR3 nucleotides are TGCAGCGTTGAATTTACAGGTTCTAACACTGAAGCTTTCTTT.

The chain recombines TRBV12-3 or TRBV12-4 with TRBJ2-7; D gene unclear. This CDR3 comprises 13 residues. V was pared by 5 bases and J by 7 bases, with 15 bases between. CDR3 amino acids: CASSPRFQAEQYF. The CDR3 DNA is TGTGCCAGCAGTCCGAGGTTTCAGGCGGAGCAGTACTTC.

The chain uses TRBV12-3 or TRBV12-4 and TRBJ2-3, with D possibly being TRBD2 (5 bases). Trimming cost V 4 bases and J 4 bases, with 12 bases left between them. The CDR3 contains 14 residues. CDR3 residues: CASSYPSNADTQYF. The CDR3 nucleotides read TGTGCCAGCAGTTACCCTAGCAATGCAGATACGCAGTATTTT.

This chain uses TRBV6-6 with TRBJ2-3, with a weak D call TRBD2 (6 bases). Between the trimmed V and J ends, which lost 7 bases and 2 bases, there was a span of 10 bases. CDR3 size: 13 residues. Per germline, CDR1 MNHNY and CDR2 SVGAGI (reference sequence). The CDR3 coding sequence is TGTGCCAGCAAACGGGGGTACACAGATACGCAGTATTTT. This encodes CASKRGYTDTQYF.